This T cell receptor (beta chain) is from a study of neoadjuvant anti-PD-1 for oral cavity cancer. Profiled with immunoSEQ multiplex PCR; TCRdb holds only in-frame clones, not every one. The sample gives just over 65,000 clones, about 85% of which show up once; about 3.4% is in the top ten. The time point: after neoadjuvant nivolumab, at surgical resection. V was trimmed by 1 base and J by 6 bases, leaving 16 bases between them. CDR3 size: 15 residues. The V gene's germline CDR1 is GTSNPN and CDR2 SVGIG (reference sequence). The sequences come from PBMCs, collected after nivolumab (anti-PD-1) treatment. This TCR derives from a person between 40 and 85 years old with oral cavity squamous cell carcinoma. J is TRBJ2-1 and V is TRBV30; perhaps TRBD1 as D (6 bases). CDR3 sequence reads: CAWSEPDRKTNEQFF. DNA of the CDR3: TGTGCCTGGAGTGAACCGGACAGAAAAACCAATGAGCAGTTCTTC.